One sample yielded the 5 T cell receptor beta chains listed below, sequenced in a study of CD8+ T cells in alopecia areata. TCR sequencing used cDNA made by reverse transcription of extracted RNA. Measured with immunoSEQ multiplex PCR; TCRdb has only the in-frame clones, and not every one. The data contain hundreds of thousands of clones, around two thirds of them singletons. This sample comprised CD4+ T cells sorted from blood, obtained at week 0. These receptors originate from a human donor with alopecia areata.

This clone has just a few counts. The V and J genes are TRBV7-2 and TRBJ1-5; D is uncertain. The germline V gene has CDR1 SGHTA and CDR2 FQGNSA. CDR3 length equals 14 residues. V gave up 1 base and J gave up 3 bases, with 7 bases separating them. The CDR3 loop is CASSLDGPNQPQHF. The CDR3 nucleotides are TGTGCCAGCAGCTTAGATGGCCCCAATCAGCCCCAGCATTTT.

This clone occurred many times. V gene TRBV27 combines with J gene TRBJ1-1; D is perhaps TRBD1 (5 bases). The CDR3 loop spans 17 amino acids. V was trimmed by 3 bases and J by 0 bases, leaving 17 bases between them. From germline, CDR1 is MNHEY and CDR2 SMNVEV (reference sequence). The DNA of the CDR3 is TGTGCCAGCAGTTTCCGTCGGGGGTCCCTCATGAACACTGAAGCTTTCTTT. Translating gives CASSFRRGSLMNTEAFF.

The chain is built from TRBV29-1 and TRBJ2-1, with 14 bases aligning to TRBD2. After removal of 7 bases from V and 9 bases from J, the junction contained 11 bases not matched to a gene. CDR1 is SQVTM, CDR2 ANQGSEA, per germline. This CDR3 has 15 residues. CDR3 sequence reads: CSARLAGGPEAEQFF. The DNA of the CDR3 is TGCAGCGCAAGACTAGCGGGGGGGCCTGAGGCTGAGCAGTTCTTC.

V and J are TRBV29-1 and TRBJ2-7; 9 positions match TRBD1. Germline CDR1 SQVTM, CDR2 ANQGSEA. J was trimmed by 2 bases and V by 4 bases; bases with no gene match: 12. The CDR3 loop spans 16 amino acids. CDR3 residues: CSVAHTNRTGAYEQYF. In DNA, the CDR3 is TGCAGCGTTGCCCACACCAATCGGACAGGGGCCTACGAGCAGTACTTC.

This clone was counted a few times. The rearrangement links TRBV10-3 to TRBJ1-4; 8 bases fit TRBD1. The trim removed 3 bases at V and 5 bases at J, leaving 2 bases unmatched. Germline loops: CDR1 ENHRY, CDR2 SYGVKD. The CDR3 spans 14 residues. CDR3 protein: CAISDRGRNEKLFF. CDR3 bases: TGTGCCATCAGTGACAGGGGGCGAAATGAAAAACTGTTTTTT.